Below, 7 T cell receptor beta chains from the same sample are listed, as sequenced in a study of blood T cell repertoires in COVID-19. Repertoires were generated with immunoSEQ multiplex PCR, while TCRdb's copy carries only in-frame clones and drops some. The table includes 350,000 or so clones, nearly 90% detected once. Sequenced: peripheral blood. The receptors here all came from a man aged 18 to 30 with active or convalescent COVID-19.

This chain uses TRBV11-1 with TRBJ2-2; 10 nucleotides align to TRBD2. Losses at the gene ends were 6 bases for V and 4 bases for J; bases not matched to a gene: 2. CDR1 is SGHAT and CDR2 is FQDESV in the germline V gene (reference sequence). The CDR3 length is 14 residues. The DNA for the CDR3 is TGTGCCAGCAGGAGGACTAGCGGCACCGGGGAGCTGTTTTTT. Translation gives CASRRTSGTGELFF.

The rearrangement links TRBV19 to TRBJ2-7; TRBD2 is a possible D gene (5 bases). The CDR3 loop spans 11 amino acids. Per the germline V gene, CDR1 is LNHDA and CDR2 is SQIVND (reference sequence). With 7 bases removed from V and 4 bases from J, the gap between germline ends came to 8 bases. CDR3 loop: CASTSGYEQYF. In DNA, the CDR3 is TGTGCCAGTACCTCGGGGTACGAGCAGTACTTC. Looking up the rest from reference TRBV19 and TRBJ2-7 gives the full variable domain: DGGITQSPKYLFRKEGQNVTLSCEQNLNHDAMYWYRQDPGQGLRLIYYSQIVNDFQKGDIAEGYSVSREKKESFPLTVTSAQKNPTAFYLCASTSGYEQYFGPGTRLTVT.

CDR3 nucleotide sequence: TGTGCCAGCAGTGGGGGGGACATCTCCTACGAGCAGTACTTC. It encodes CASSGGDISYEQYF. The genes are TRBV27 and TRBJ2-7; D possibly corresponds to TRBD2 (7 bases). With 5 bases removed from V and 0 bases from J, the gap between germline ends came to 11 bases. This CDR3 is built from 14 residues. Germline CDR1 MNHEY, CDR2 SMNVEV (reference sequence).

The CDR3 loop is CASSFSGGAADTQYF. CDR3 sequence (DNA): TGTGCCAGCAGCTTTAGCGGGGGGGCGGCAGATACGCAGTATTTT. The chain recombines TRBV5-8 with TRBJ2-3; 11 nucleotides align to TRBD2. CDR3 length: 15 amino acids. Trimming cost V 2 bases and J 4 bases; bases outside gene matches: 3. Germline V gene data show CDR1 as SGHTS and CDR2 as YDEGEE.

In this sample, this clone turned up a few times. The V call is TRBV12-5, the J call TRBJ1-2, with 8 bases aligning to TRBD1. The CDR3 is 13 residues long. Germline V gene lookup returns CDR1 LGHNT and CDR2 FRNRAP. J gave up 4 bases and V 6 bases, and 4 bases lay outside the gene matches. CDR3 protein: CASGRDRLYGYTF. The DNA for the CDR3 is TGTGCTAGTGGGCGGGACAGGCTCTATGGCTACACCTTC.

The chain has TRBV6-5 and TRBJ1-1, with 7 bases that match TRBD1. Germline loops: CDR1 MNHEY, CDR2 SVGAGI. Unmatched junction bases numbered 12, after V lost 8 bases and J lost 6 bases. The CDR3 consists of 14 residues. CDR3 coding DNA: TGTGCCAGCTGCCCACAGGGGATTAGCGCTGAAGCTTTCTTT. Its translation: CASCPQGISAEAFF.

This chain's CDR3 is CATTGLQYNEQFF. Here the CDR3 DNA reads TGTGCCACCACAGGGCTCCAATACAATGAGCAGTTCTTC. The V call is TRBV5-4, the J call TRBJ2-1; perhaps TRBD1 as D (6 bases). Germline V gene data show CDR1 as SGHNT and CDR2 as YYREEE (reference sequence). V was clipped by 9 bases and J by 4 bases, with 14 bases between them. The CDR3 is 13 amino acids.